The sample holds many counts of the clone carrying this T cell receptor (beta chain). The record originates from a study of T cells in Graves' hyperthyroidism and ophthalmopathy. From RNA transcripts, TCR beta CDR3 regions were amplified. Initially, a first-round RT-PCR of the TCR CDR3 employed the HTBI primer set. A single record per CDR3 protein comes from TCRdb applying MiXCR to the multiplex PCR reads. The sample carries about 420,000 distinct CDR3 sequences, roughly an eighth recorded once. The sample was blood. The clonotype originates from a woman aged 18-30 years with Graves' hyperthyroidism.

CDR3 DNA sequence: TGCAGTGCTAGAGATCGAGAGAGGGTGGGCACTGAAGCTTTCTTT. As protein: CSARDRERVGTEAFF. V usage is TRBV20-1 and J usage is TRBJ1-1; D is unclear. The germline V and J ends were trimmed by 0 bases and 4 bases, with 15 bases remaining between them. This CDR3 region has 15 residues. CDR1 DFQATT and CDR2 SNEGSKA come from the germline V gene (reference sequence).